This T cell receptor (beta chain) was identified during a study of T cells after yellow fever vaccination. Study overall: The SMART-Seq v4 Ultra Low Input method served to prepare the low-cell-number fractions. General study results and limits: At under 97% for CD4 and about 88% for CD8, most primary-vaccination clones showed up again after the booster.

5'RACE template switching added a universal primer site and UMIs to TCR cDNA. TCRdb fed the 5' RACE reads into MiXCR, producing one record per CDR3 protein. Counted here are fewer than 350,000 distinct CDR3 sequences, 3.6% occurring once; the ten biggest clones make up 20% to 25%. Germline V lookup: CDR1 DFQATT, CDR2 SNEGSKA (reference sequence). This CDR3 spans 15 amino acids. The V and J ends lost 0 bases and 4 bases respectively, with 15 bases between them. Remarks on this clonotype: Its antigen remains unknown.

Here the sequenced sample was PBMCs, taken on the day of the yellow fever booster vaccination. The chain recombines TRBV20-1 with TRBJ1-1, with D unresolved. The origin of this receptor is a young man who received the YFV17D yellow fever vaccine. The DNA of the CDR3 is TGCAGTGCTAGAGATGTGCGGGCCCTGGGCACTGAAGCTTTCTTT. It translates to CSARDVRALGTEAFF.